This TCR beta chain was captured in a study of blood T cell repertoires in COVID-19 (dated by TCRdb to about 2020). With regard to the full study: Samples from collaborators originated in the United States, Italy and Spain and spanned both the acute and convalescent phases of COVID-19. A freely available public database, intended as a resource for researchers studying the immune response to SARS-CoV-2, is where the repertoires were released. Where available, HLA class I and class II types were taken from metadata supplied by the sample provider and were not determined by assay-based typing. The samples were drawn from two sources: the first 160 participants of the ongoing ImmuneRACE study, and approximately 1,300 subjects contributed by 6 global collaborators. A de-identified subject ID, COVID-19 status, age in years and sex were almost always included in the sample metadata. The material from the prospective study consisted of cDNA or gDNA derived from T cells, B-cell-depleted T cells, or PBMCs. Deeply sampled blood TCRbeta repertoires from subjects exposed to, actively infected with, or recovered from COVID-19 were included in the dataset. Points the paper makes about the study in general: How much clinical and demographic metadata was included differed by source and by participant, and the metadata was provided uncurated.

TCRbeta CDR3 regions were amplified from genomic DNA by means of the immunoSEQ Assay, a bias-controlled multiplex PCR. Under the source paper's analysis protocol: Within the assay, amplification of reference gene primers was used to estimate how many nucleated cells each sample contained. Sequence reads were collapsed and filtered to measure the absolute abundance of every unique TCRbeta CDR3 rearrangement. For each sample, productive Simpson clonality was calculated as the square root of Simpson's diversity index across productive rearrangements. TCRdb holds this immuneACCESS table with in-frame rearrangements only. Some clones are missing; in checked studies, unresolved V genes explain under half, and the rest has no known cause. V and J calls and clone size are as listed in that table; D and trimming were resolved from the DNA. The sample contains tens of thousands of clones, approximately 88% of them found a single time. The top ten clonotypes cover nearly 4.5% of the sample.

From cysteine to phenylalanine, the CDR3 is 16 amino acids long. Just the 48-base CDR3 DNA is kept, in frame starting at base 1. V loses 0 bases at its end and J loses 7 bases; junction bases beyond the gene matches: 8. CDR1 and CDR2 are drawn from the germline V gene: SGHNT, YENEEA. The collaborating institutions used their own protocols to collect whole blood in K2EDTA tubes. For TCRbeta analysis, collaborator samples were shipped as frozen whole blood, as isolated PBMCs, or as DNA extracted from either sample type. To note about this clone: The antigen it recognizes is unknown. One base away there is no much larger clone; base qualities are not given.

The clonotype originates from a man between 50 and 59 years old with active COVID-19. The sequence links TRBV11-3 to TRBJ2-1, with 8 junctional bases fitting TRBD1. Sequencing input: peripheral blood. The CDR3 region reads CASSLDGQGAGNEQFF. The DNA is TGTGCCAGCAGCTTAGATGGCCAGGGGGCGGGGAATGAGCAGTTCTTC.